Below, 22 T cell receptor beta chains from the same sample are listed, as sequenced in a study of blood T cell repertoires in COVID-19. Data came from immunoSEQ multiplex PCR; TCRdb stores just in-frame clones and leaves some out. The sample includes hundreds of thousands of clones, around 86% seen only once; the top ten take nearly 6.5%. Input material: peripheral blood. Receptors were obtained from a woman aged 45 to 65 with COVID-19, enrolled during active disease.

This clone has at least ten counts. The V call is TRBV2, the J call TRBJ1-6; weak D call: TRBD1 (5 bases). Germline CDR1 is SNHLY and CDR2 is FYNNEI. This CDR3 comprises 16 residues. With 3 bases removed from V and 7 bases from J, the gap between germline ends came to 16 bases. The CDR3: CASSDGGAGPNSPLHF. The CDR3 DNA follows: TGTGCCAGCAGTGACGGAGGGGCAGGGCCAAATTCACCCCTCCACTTT.

V gene TRBV6-5 combines with J gene TRBJ2-5; 9 bases map to TRBD1. The CDR3 runs 15 residues. The germline CDR1 and CDR2 sequences are MNHEY and SVGAGI. V lost 6 bases and J lost 3; bases outside the gene matches: 8. The CDR3 DNA reads as TGTGCCAGCAGGGCCTTGGGACAGGGAGAAGAGACCCAGTACTTC. Its translation: CASRALGQGEETQYF.

This rearrangement joins TRBV3-1 (or the pseudogene TRBV3-2) to TRBJ2-1; 7 positions match TRBD1. Germline V gene data show CDR1 as LGHDT and CDR2 as YNNKEL (reference sequence). The CDR3 length is 13 residues. Unmatched junction bases numbered 10, after V lost 5 bases and J lost 12 bases. CDR3 loop: CASSIDRVSGQFF. The CDR3 coding sequence is TGTGCCAGCAGCATCGACAGGGTATCGGGGCAGTTCTTC.

This chain joins TRBV6-6 and TRBJ2-7; D is possibly TRBD2 (6 bases). This CDR3 is built from 15 residues. Germline loops: CDR1 MNHNY, CDR2 SVGAGI (reference sequence). V was cut by 5 bases and J by 3 bases, with 17 bases left in between. CDR3 nucleotide sequence: TGTGCCAGCAGTCCCGCTGTAGCGGAAATCTACGAGCAGTACTTC. Protein product: CASSPAVAEIYEQYF.

A single count supports this clone. This sequence joins TRBV9 and TRBJ2-1; unclear D gene. The CDR3 sequence is 13 residues long. V gave up 0 bases and J gave up 9 bases, with 10 bases separating them. CDR1 and CDR2 from the germline V gene are SGDLS and YYNGEE. Written as DNA, the CDR3 is TGTGCCAGCAGCGTAGGAGACTTGTCTGAGCAGTTCTTC. It is translated as CASSVGDLSEQFF.

This sequence joins TRBV27 and TRBJ2-7; D possibly corresponds to TRBD2 (6 bases). The germline gives CDR1 MNHEY, CDR2 SMNVEV (reference sequence). With 2 bases removed from V and 0 bases from J, the gap between germline ends came to 8 bases. The CDR3 length is 14 residues. The CDR3 spells CASSLGGTSYEQYF. CDR3 bases: TGTGCCAGCAGTTTAGGGGGGACCTCCTACGAGCAGTACTTC.

The chain recombines TRBV28 with TRBJ1-2, with a tentative D call TRBD1 (6 bases). The V end lost 4 bases, the J end lost 12 bases, and 18 bases lay between the germline ends. Germline V gives CDR1 MDHEN, CDR2 SYDVKM. CDR3 length: 13 amino acids. CDR3 loop: CASSWPGTNIHTF. In DNA form, the CDR3 reads TGTGCCAGCAGTTGGCCCGGGACAAATATCCACACCTTC.

This clone showed up just once. The chain combines TRBV7-9 with TRBJ2-1, with 10 bases that match TRBD2. The V segment lost 5 bases and the J segment 7 bases; nucleotides outside the gene matches: 8. The germline V gene has CDR1 SEHNR and CDR2 FQNEAQ (reference sequence). The length of the CDR3 is 15 residues. The CDR3 is CASSISGRANNEQFF. CDR3 bases: TGTGCCAGCAGCATCAGCGGGAGGGCCAATAATGAGCAGTTCTTC.

The genes are TRBV20-1 and TRBJ2-3; 7 nucleotides agree with TRBD2. This CDR3 has 16 amino acids. Germline-derived CDR1 and CDR2 are DFQATT and SNEGSKA (reference sequence). The junction had 12 bases not matched to a gene; V was cut back by 3 bases and J by 3 bases. The CDR3: CSASRTGTMGTDTQYF. The CDR3 bases are TGCAGTGCTAGTCGTACGGGGACTATGGGGACAGATACGCAGTATTTT.

The rearrangement links TRBV6-5 to TRBJ1-4; 7 bases line up with TRBD1. The CDR3 totals 15 residues. CDR1 is MNHEY and CDR2 is SVGAGI in the germline V gene. Trimming took 2 bases from V and 4 from J; bases not matched to a gene: 4. CDR3 region: CASSYTGEFNEKLFF. The CDR3 coding sequence is TGTGCCAGCAGTTACACAGGGGAATTTAATGAAAAACTGTTTTTT.

This chain uses TRBV9 with TRBJ1-1; weak D call: TRBD1 (6 bases). Germline V CDR1 and CDR2: SGDLS, YYNGEE. This CDR3 comprises 15 residues. Trimming pared 0 bases from V and 4 bases from J, leaving 13 bases between. The CDR3 DNA reads as TGTGCCAGCAGCGTAGTTCCCGACAGGCGCACTGAAGCTTTCTTT. As protein: CASSVVPDRRTEAFF. Using reference TRBV9 and TRBJ1-1 for the parts outside the CDR3, the full variable domain is DSGVTQTPKHLITATGQRVTLRCSPRSGDLSVYWYQQSLDQGLQFLIQYYNGEERAKGNILERFSAQQFPDLHSELNLSSLELGDSALYFCASSVVPDRRTEAFFGQGTRLTVV.

V is TRBV28 and J is TRBJ2-7; unclear D gene. Germline V CDR1 and CDR2: MDHEN, SYDVKM. The germline V and J ends were trimmed by 2 bases and 2 bases, with 10 bases remaining between them. The CDR3 consists of 14 residues. The CDR3, as DNA: TGTGCCAGCAGTTTAGAGCTAGGAACCTACGAGCAGTACTTC. Amino acids: CASSLELGTYEQYF. Drawing the rest from reference TRBV28 and TRBJ2-7, the complete variable domain is DVKVTQSSRYLVKRTGEKVFLECVQDMDHENMFWYRQDPGLGLRLIYFSYDVKMKEKGDIPEGYSVSREKKERFSLILESASTNQTSMYLCASSLELGTYEQYFGPGTRLTVT.

This sequence joins TRBV5-6 and TRBJ1-4, with D possibly TRBD1 on 5 matching bases. This CDR3 is 14 amino acids long. V lost 4 bases and J 6 bases, leaving 13 bases between the germline ends. Per the germline V gene, CDR1 is SGHDT and CDR2 is YYEEEE. Here the CDR3 DNA reads TGTGCCAGCAGCCCCGGGACTGGAGATGAAAAACTGTTTTTT. This translates into CASSPGTGDEKLFF.

The chain has TRBV3-1 (or the pseudogene TRBV3-2) and TRBJ1-6, with TRBD1 as a possible D gene (6 bases). The CDR3 is 16 residues long. Germline values: CDR1 LGHDT, CDR2 YNNKEL (reference sequence). V lost 2 bases and J lost 10, with 18 bases in between. The CDR3 protein is CASSQQPTGSGSPLHF. The CDR3 DNA is TGTGCCAGCAGCCAACAACCGACAGGCAGCGGCTCACCCCTCCACTTT.

The chain links TRBV19 to TRBJ2-7; TRBD1 matches 10 bases. V was clipped by 3 bases and J by 2 bases; unmatched bases: 4. The CDR3 contains 15 residues. CDR1 is LNHDA and CDR2 is SQIVND in the germline V gene (reference sequence). The CDR3 sequence is CASSIGGQGPYEQYF. CDR3 coding DNA: TGTGCCAGTAGTATCGGGGGACAGGGGCCCTACGAGCAGTACTTC.

This sequence joins TRBV7-8 and TRBJ1-1, with a weak D call TRBD1 (5 bases). The germline V gene has CDR1 SGHVS and CDR2 FQNEAQ. The length of the CDR3 is 17 residues. V gave up 5 bases and J gave up 0 bases, with 19 bases separating them. This CDR3 is CASSQGVAARMNTEAFF. In DNA, the CDR3 is TGTGCCAGCAGCCAAGGGGTGGCAGCCCGAATGAACACTGAAGCTTTCTTT.

The chain uses TRBV19 and TRBJ1-1; 7 positions match TRBD1. The ends lost 1 base at V and 7 bases at J; junction bases unmatched: 9. The CDR3 extends over 15 amino acids. Germline CDR1 LNHDA, CDR2 SQIVND (reference sequence). For the CDR3, the DNA is TGTGCCAGTAGTATAGTCCACGGGACAGCGAATGAAGCTTTCTTT. It yields the protein CASSIVHGTANEAFF. Full variable domain (missing parts from reference TRBV19 and TRBJ1-1): DGGITQSPKYLFRKEGQNVTLSCEQNLNHDAMYWYRQDPGQGLRLIYYSQIVNDFQKGDIAEGYSVSREKKESFPLTVTSAQKNPTAFYLCASSIVHGTANEAFFGQGTRLTVV.

The chain carries TRBV12-5 and TRBJ2-5; D remains ambiguous. This CDR3 contains 14 residues. The germline V gene has CDR1 LGHNT and CDR2 FRNRAP. The V gene lost 1 base and the J gene lost 2 bases, with 8 bases spanning the gap. CDR3 in DNA: TGTGCTAGTGGTTTGGACAGCCCACAAGAGACCCAGTACTTC. This sequence encodes CASGLDSPQETQYF. The entire variable domain, with the rest obtained from reference TRBV12-5 and TRBJ2-5, is as follows: DARVTQTPRHKVTEMGQEVTMRCQPILGHNTVFWYRQTMMQGLELLAYFRNRAPLDDSGMPKDRFSAEMPDATLATLKIQPSEPRDSAVYFCASGLDSPQETQYFGPGTRLLVL.

This chain joins TRBV29-1 and TRBJ2-1, with 7 bases fitting TRBD2. Looked up from germline, CDR1 is SQVTM and CDR2 is ANQGSEA. V dropped 4 bases and J dropped 0; count of bases not matched to a gene: 9. There are 16 residues in the CDR3. The CDR3 DNA follows: TGCAGCGTTGTATCATCAAGCGGGATCTCCTACAATGAGCAGTTCTTC. This sequence encodes CSVVSSSGISYNEQFF.

The chain combines TRBV10-3 with TRBJ2-1, with 12 bases fitting TRBD2. The CDR3 length is 14 residues. V shed 6 bases, J shed 7 bases, and the junction held 4 bases outside the gene matches. The germline V gene has CDR1 ENHRY and CDR2 SYGVKD. CDR3 region: CAISTGLAGNEQFF. The CDR3 DNA sequence: TGTGCCATCAGCACGGGACTAGCGGGTAATGAGCAGTTCTTC.

The chain employs TRBV5-1 and TRBJ2-1, with 13 nucleotides matching TRBD2. V lost 5 bases, J lost 7 bases, and 3 bases stayed unmatched. CDR1 and CDR2 (germline): SGHRS, YFSETQ. The CDR3 consists of 14 residues. The CDR3 nucleotides are TGCGCCAGCAGAGGACTAGCGGGAGTAAATGAGCAGTTCTTC. Its translation: CASRGLAGVNEQFF.

V is TRBV5-1 and J is TRBJ1-6, with 7 bases aligning to TRBD1. The germline V gene encodes CDR1 SGHRS and CDR2 YFSETQ. This CDR3 contains 16 residues. V was clipped by 4 bases and J by 3 bases; unmatched bases: 7. For the CDR3, the DNA is TGCGCCAGCAGCCGAGGGACAGCTGACTATAATTCACCCCTCCACTTT. Amino acids: CASSRGTADYNSPLHF.